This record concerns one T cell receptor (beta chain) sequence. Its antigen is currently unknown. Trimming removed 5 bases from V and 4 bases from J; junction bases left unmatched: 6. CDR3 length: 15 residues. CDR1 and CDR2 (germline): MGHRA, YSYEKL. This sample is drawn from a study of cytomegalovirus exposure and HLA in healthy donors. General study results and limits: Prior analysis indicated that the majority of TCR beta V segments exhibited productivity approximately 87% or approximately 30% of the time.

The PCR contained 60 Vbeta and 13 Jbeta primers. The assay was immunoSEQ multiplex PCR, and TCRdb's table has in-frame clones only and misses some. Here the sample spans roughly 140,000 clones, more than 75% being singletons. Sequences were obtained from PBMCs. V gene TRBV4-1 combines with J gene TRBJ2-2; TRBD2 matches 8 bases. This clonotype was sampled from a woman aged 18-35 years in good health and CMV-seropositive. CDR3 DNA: TGCGCCAGCAGCTGGGGTACTAGCGGCACCGGGGAGCTGTTTTTT. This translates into CASSWGTSGTGELFF.